This TCR beta chain is from a study of CD4 T cells in relation to SARS-CoV-2 and coronaviruses. Study results and limitations: SARS-CoV-2-driven expansion was significantly weaker in crossreactive than monoreactive clones. In around two thirds of donors, memory CD4+ clonotypes crossrecognized SARS-CoV-2 and at least one common cold coronavirus spike.

The protocol was immunoSEQ multiplex PCR, while the TCRdb copy is restricted to in-frame clones and leaves out a portion. This sample has around 20,000 clones, with 74% found just once. Before the COVID-19 pandemic, during about 2010-2018, CD4+ T cells were taken from unexposed donors. After nine to ten days of culture, CD4+ T cells were isolated. In the case of this clone: The antigen is not known.

The V end was cut by 2 bases, the J end by 3 bases, with 11 bases between. CDR1 is SNHLY and CDR2 is FYNNEI in the germline V gene. This CDR3 is 15 amino acids long. This rearrangement joins TRBV2 to TRBJ2-1; D not resolved. The clonotype was recovered from a human donor in good health. Sequenced input: CD4+ T cells from PBMCs, cultured in vitro. The CDR3 spells CASSERIGNYNEQFF. As DNA, the CDR3 is TGTGCCAGCAGTGAACGAATAGGCAACTACAATGAGCAGTTCTTC.